A single sample is the source of the 9 T cell receptor beta chains below, sequenced in a study of blood T cell repertoires in COVID-19. Measured with immunoSEQ multiplex PCR; TCRdb has only the in-frame clones, and not every one. The table records 76,000 or so clones, approximately 80% of them present only once. Sequenced: peripheral blood. The receptors were sampled from a man in his fifties or sixties with acute or convalescent COVID-19.

This sequence joins TRBV11-3 and TRBJ2-7; D perhaps matches TRBD2 (5 bases). This CDR3 comprises 15 residues. Germline V lookup: CDR1 SGHNT, CDR2 YENEEA. V was clipped by 0 bases and J by 0 bases, with 9 bases between them. CDR3 sequence (DNA): TGTGCCAGCAGCTTAGAGGCGGGTAGCTCCTACGAGCAGTACTTC. Translated, it gives CASSLEAGSSYEQYF.

The rearrangement uses TRBV19 and TRBJ1-3; 10 bases match TRBD1. This CDR3 is 15 amino acids long. Germline loops: CDR1 LNHDA, CDR2 SQIVND (reference sequence). V was pared by 10 bases and J by 1 base, with 7 bases of the junction left unmatched. CDR3 in DNA: TGTGCCACCAGGGACAGGGGAAGATCTGGAAACACCATATATTTT. It translates to CATRDRGRSGNTIYF.

The chain joins TRBV5-1 to TRBJ1-4; D gene unclear. CDR1 and CDR2 (germline): SGHRS, YFSETQ. The CDR3 has 17 amino acids. The germline V and J ends were trimmed by 4 bases and 8 bases, with 24 bases remaining between them. The CDR3 region has the DNA TGCGCCAGCAGCCCCGAGTCTCTCTCCTATGCCGAGGAAAAACTGTTTTTT. It translates to CASSPESLSYAEEKLFF.

The chain couples TRBV6-5 to TRBJ2-2; 9 nucleotides match TRBD1. Germline CDR1 and CDR2: MNHEY and SVGAGI. V lost 5 bases, J lost 5 bases, and 6 bases stayed unmatched. The CDR3 runs 15 residues. CDR3 protein: CASSLQGAWTGELFF. DNA of the CDR3: TGTGCCAGCAGTCTACAGGGGGCTTGGACCGGGGAGCTGTTTTTT.

A remark on this clone: One end of the junction does not line up with germline, which may come from a read error. The chain recombines TRBV9 with TRBJ1-5; D possibly corresponds to TRBD1 (5 bases). Germline V gene data show CDR1 as SGDLS and CDR2 as YYNGEE. CDR3 length equals 16 residues. The CDR3: CARSWGPGGGNQPQHF. As DNA, the CDR3 is TGTGCCCGCAGCTGGGGCCCGGGGGGGGGCAATCAGCCCCAGCATTTT.

The V call is TRBV19, the J call TRBJ2-7; D is perhaps TRBD2 (5 bases). The CDR3 consists of 12 residues. Germline V gene data show CDR1 as LNHDA and CDR2 as SQIVND (reference sequence). Trimming cost V 6 bases and J 3 bases, with 9 bases left between them. As DNA, the CDR3 is TGTGCCAGTAGCGGGGATATCTACGAGCAGTACTTC. Translated: CASSGDIYEQYF.

The chain is built from TRBV9 and TRBJ1-6; TRBD1 might be the D (5 bases). The CDR3 consists of 15 residues. The ends were cut back, 4 bases at V and 10 bases at J, with 18 bases in the middle. Germline V gene sequence: CDR1 SGDLS, CDR2 YYNGEE. The CDR3 spells CASSWGGESGSPLHF. For the CDR3, the DNA is TGTGCCAGCAGCTGGGGTGGGGAATCAGGGTCACCCCTCCACTTT. Filled out from reference TRBV9 and TRBJ1-6, the complete variable domain reads DSGVTQTPKHLITATGQRVTLRCSPRSGDLSVYWYQQSLDQGLQFLIQYYNGEERAKGNILERFSAQQFPDLHSELNLSSLELGDSALYFCASSWGGESGSPLHFGNGTRLTVT.

A single count supports this clone. The rearrangement uses TRBV5-4 and TRBJ2-3; 10 nucleotides match TRBD1. Trimming removed 4 bases from V and 3 bases from J; junction bases left unmatched: 2. The CDR3 sequence is 14 residues long. CDR1 is SGHNT and CDR2 is YYREEE in the germline V gene (reference sequence). The CDR3, as DNA: TGTGCCAGCAGCAAGGACAGGGGGACAGATACGCAGTATTTT. It specifies CASSKDRGTDTQYF. The full variable domain, rest sourced from reference TRBV5-4 and TRBJ2-3, is ETGVTQSPTHLIKTRGQQVTLRCSSQSGHNTVSWYQQALGQGPQFIFQYYREEENGRGNFPPRFSGLQFPNYSSELNVNALELDDSALYLCASSKDRGTDTQYFGPGTRLTVL.

V usage is TRBV5-1 and J usage is TRBJ2-3, with D possibly matching TRBD2 (6 bases). This CDR3 comprises 16 residues. The ends were cut back, 0 bases at V and 5 bases at J, with 16 bases in the middle. Germline V lookup: CDR1 SGHRS, CDR2 YFSETQ. CDR3 amino acids: CASSLAGGPVGDTQYF. The CDR3 region has the DNA TGCGCCAGCAGCTTGGCCGGGGGACCAGTGGGAGATACGCAGTATTTT.